These 16 T cell receptor beta chains share one sample of origin, sequenced in a study of early T cells in non-severe SARS-CoV-2 infection. TCRdb fed the 5' RACE reads into MiXCR, producing one record per CDR3 protein. Among 80,000 to 95,000 distinct CDR3 sequences listed, roughly an eighth were seen once. What was sequenced was whole blood. These receptors were taken from an adult who was a healthcare worker with PCR-confirmed SARS-CoV-2 infection or an uninfected control (not recorded which).

This clonotype was seen a few times. For the CDR3, the DNA is TGCAGCGTCAGCCGACAGATCACAGATACGCAGTATTTT. This gives the protein CSVSRQITDTQYF. This sequence joins TRBV29-1 and TRBJ2-3, with D perhaps TRBD1 (5 bases). In germline, CDR1 is SQVTM, CDR2 ANQGSEA. The CDR3 runs to 13 residues. The germline V and J ends were trimmed by 6 bases and 2 bases, with 12 bases remaining between them.

This clonotype occurred many times. The V gene is TRBV19, the J gene TRBJ1-2; tentatively, D is TRBD1 (5 bases). The ends were cut back, 8 bases at V and 5 bases at J, with 15 bases in the middle. CDR1 is LNHDA, CDR2 SQIVND, per germline (reference sequence). CDR3 length equals 13 residues. CDR3 DNA sequence: TGTGCCAGTCCGCATGGGGGGGGATATGGCTACACCTTC. Its protein is CASPHGGGYGYTF.

This clonotype has a handful of counts. The V gene is TRBV18, the J gene TRBJ1-5, with 8 bases matching TRBD1. This CDR3 comprises 14 residues. The V and J ends lost 6 bases and 5 bases, in that order; junction bases with no gene match: 6. Germline assignment: CDR1 KGHSH and CDR2 LQKENI. The CDR3 region is CASSPGTGDQPQHF. In nucleotides, the CDR3 is TGTGCCAGCTCCCCCGGGACAGGAGATCAGCCCCAGCATTTT. Together with reference TRBV18 and TRBJ1-5, the CDR3 gives the full variable domain: NAGVMQNPRHLVRRRGQEARLRCSPMKGHSHVYWYRQLPEEGLKFMVYLQKENIIDESGMPKERFSAEFPKEGPSILRIQQVVRGDSAAYFCASSPGTGDQPQHFGDGTRLSIL.

V usage is TRBV12-3 or TRBV12-4 and J usage is TRBJ2-5, with unresolved D. The CDR3 runs to 14 residues. V gave up 5 bases and J gave up 4 bases, with 14 bases separating them. CDR3 sequence reads: CASSPRSDGETQYF. Here the CDR3 DNA reads TGTGCCAGCAGTCCACGTAGTGACGGAGAGACCCAGTACTTC.

This clonotype was seen ten or more times. This chain connects TRBV7-6 to TRBJ2-5; TRBD2 matches 15 bases. The V and J ends lost 5 bases and 4 bases, in that order; junction bases with no gene match: 8. The CDR3 spans 17 residues. The V gene's germline CDR1 is SGHVS and CDR2 FNYEAQ. The CDR3, as DNA: TGTGCCAGCAGCCTTCGGACTAGCGGGGGGGCCGGAGAGACCCAGTACTTC. Translated, it gives CASSLRTSGGAGETQYF.

As concerns this clonotype: A much larger clone lies one base from this, so it may be a read error. The V call is TRBV11-2, the J call TRBJ2-1, with unresolved D. This CDR3 is 16 amino acids long. With 3 bases removed from V and 0 bases from J, the gap between germline ends came to 12 bases. Germline V gene lookup returns CDR1 SGHAT and CDR2 FQNNGV. CDR3 coding DNA: TGTGCCAGCAGCTTTACGAGTGGGCCCTCCTACAATGAGCAGTTCTTC. Its protein is CASSFTSGPSYNEQFF. Together with reference TRBV11-2 and TRBJ2-1, the CDR3 gives the full variable domain: EAGVAQSPRYKIIEKRQSVAFWCNPISGHATLYWYQQILGQGPKLLIQFQNNGVVDDSQLPKDRFSAERLKGVDSTLKIQPAKLEDSAVYLCASSFTSGPSYNEQFFGPGTRLTVL.

Ten or more counts support this clonotype. CDR3 DNA: TGTGCCAGCAGCTTAAGGAGACAGGGGGCTTCTGGCTACACCTTC. The encoded protein is CASSLRRQGASGYTF. The J gene is TRBJ1-2, the V gene TRBV7-2; 10 positions agree with TRBD1. The CDR3 contains 15 residues. J was trimmed by 7 bases and V by 2 bases; bases with no gene match: 7. Per germline, CDR1 SGHTA and CDR2 FQGNSA.

This clonotype has a handful of counts. The chain has TRBV6-5 and TRBJ2-1; possible D gene TRBD1, 6 bases. The V end lost 1 base, the J end lost 5 bases, and 12 bases lay between the germline ends. The CDR3 is 15 amino acids. From germline, CDR1 is MNHEY and CDR2 SVGAGI. The CDR3 coding sequence is TGTGCCAGCAGTTACTTAGGACAGACCGACAATGAGCAGTTCTTC. It codes for CASSYLGQTDNEQFF.

On this clonotype itself: Possible read error: a much larger clone is one base away. The chain uses TRBV7-2 and TRBJ2-1; TRBD1 might be the D (6 bases). With 10 bases removed from V and 0 bases from J, the gap between germline ends came to 16 bases. Per the germline V gene, CDR1 is SGHTA and CDR2 is FQGNSA. The CDR3 runs 15 residues. CDR3 DNA: TGTGCCACCGGGCAGGGACACAGCTCCTACAATGAGCAGTTCTTC. This codes for CATGQGHSSYNEQFF.

V and J are TRBV7-8 and TRBJ1-1; possible D gene TRBD1, 6 bases. CDR1 is SGHVS, CDR2 FQNEAQ, per germline. The germline V and J ends were trimmed by 5 bases and 5 bases, with 15 bases remaining between them. This CDR3 has 14 residues. CDR3 loop: CASSPGVGGTEAFF. The CDR3 DNA follows: TGTGCCAGCAGCCCGGGTGTAGGGGGGACTGAAGCTTTCTTT.

This clonotype was recorded many times. The genes are TRBV7-9 and TRBJ2-1; D unclear. This CDR3 region has 16 residues. The V gene lost 4 bases and the J gene lost 7 bases, with 20 bases spanning the gap. Germline V gene lookup returns CDR1 SEHNR and CDR2 FQNEAQ (reference sequence). CDR3 DNA: TGTGCCAGCAGCTATGAGATACCCCTGGGGAATAATGAGCAGTTCTTC. Its translation: CASSYEIPLGNNEQFF. Supplemented by reference TRBV7-9 and TRBJ2-1, the full variable domain reads DTGVSQNPRHKITKRGQNVTFRCDPISEHNRLYWYRQTLGQGPEFLTYFQNEAQLEKSRLLSDRFSAERPKGSFSTLEIQRTEQGDSAMYLCASSYEIPLGNNEQFFGPGTRLTVL.

This chain links TRBV18 with TRBJ2-7, with unresolved D. Germline CDR1 is KGHSH and CDR2 is LQKENI. Trimming took off 2 bases at V and 2 bases at J, with 4 bases between the two ends. This CDR3 has 12 residues. This chain's CDR3 is CASSPTTYEQYF. The DNA of the CDR3 is TGTGCCAGCTCACCAACGACCTACGAGCAGTACTTC.

The rearrangement joins TRBV29-1 to TRBJ2-7; the D gene is possibly TRBD2 (6 bases). Germline CDR1 and CDR2: SQVTM and ANQGSEA. Trimming took off 3 bases at V and 1 base at J, with 10 bases between the two ends. The CDR3 contains 13 residues. The CDR3 nucleotides read TGCAGCGTTGATCGGGCGGGGTCCTACGAGCAGTACTTC. As protein: CSVDRAGSYEQYF.

The chain employs TRBV11-2 and TRBJ2-7; D is ambiguous. V was pared by 7 bases and J by 3 bases, with 13 bases between. CDR1 is SGHAT, CDR2 FQNNGV, per germline. The CDR3 contains 13 residues. The CDR3 is CASTPSRYYEQYF. DNA of the CDR3: TGTGCCAGCACTCCCTCCAGATACTACGAGCAGTACTTC.

This clonotype was found many times. The chain joins TRBV7-8 to TRBJ1-5; D perhaps matches TRBD1 (6 bases). V was clipped by 2 bases and J by 6 bases, with 14 bases between them. This CDR3 comprises 15 residues. In germline, CDR1 is SGHVS, CDR2 FQNEAQ. The CDR3 protein is CASSLYQGPSQPQHF. DNA for the CDR3: TGTGCCAGCAGCTTATATCAGGGGCCGAGTCAGCCCCAGCATTTT.

The gene calls are TRBV12-3 or TRBV12-4 and TRBJ1-1, with D possibly TRBD1 on 5 matching bases. CDR3 size: 13 residues. V was pared by 7 bases and J by 1 base, with 10 bases between. CDR3 in amino acids: CASTYGGNTEAFF. For the CDR3, the DNA is TGTGCCAGCACCTATGGGGGGAACACTGAAGCTTTCTTT.